This is a list of T cell receptor beta chains from one sample in a study of T cell responses to AZD1222 COVID-19 vaccine. The method was immunoSEQ multiplex PCR; TCRdb's version includes in-frame clones alone and lacks a portion of them. The sample has 84,000 or so clones; 75% to 90% are singletons. Sequenced here: peripheral blood, sampled on day 0 of AZD1222 vaccination. The receptor source for this set is an adult in good health. Each CDR3 is given with its conserved first and last residue. Clone size is given for some rows only: seen once, a few or many times, or a class if the clone is expanded.

>-|14|TRBV9
CASSVAGADYGYTF
>-|11|TRBV7-9
CASSLRFEQFF
>-|13|TRBV6-2/TRBV6-3
CASSLDRSRPQHF
>-|16|TRBV30
CAWSTGTSGRYNEQFF
>-|15|TRBV21-1
CASSKGGLEISEQYF
>-|14|TRBV28
CASSPQGGEKSQHF
>-|13|TRBV24-1
CATSDPTHNEQFF
>-|15|TRBV10-3
CAISAGQTFQETQYF
>-|20|TRBV6-6
CASSHPSLGGLFSGANVLTF
>-|15|TRBV19
CASRDRLKNTGELFF
>-|21|TRBV4-3
CASSQVPPGQGAPGRDSPLHF
>-|15|TRBV11-2
CASSPMDRENSPLHF
>once|13|TRBV2
CASSRRANEKLFF
>once|11|TRBV7-3
CASSLGGGAFF
>-|14|TRBV5-1
CASRSGLAGVEAFF
>-|14|TRBV28
CASSLQGADNEQFF
>-|14|TRBV6-5
CASSSGPSNQPQHF
>-|14|TRBV6-6
CASSGDRPNTEAFF
>-|16|TRBV7-6
CASSTLSGSSYNEQFF
>-|17|TRBV14
CASSPVRLALSYNEQFF
>-|14|TRBV2
CASSGNRHPSEQYF
>-|14|TRBV10-3
CAISDIGDSYGYTF
>-|18|TRBV4-2
CASSPRGRTGESNYGYTF
>once|15|TRBV5-1
CASSLGPGENTEAFF
>-|15|TRBV6-5
CASSLLAGEVHTQYF
>-|16|TRBV2
CASSEAPQAKSYEQYF
>-|19|TRBV21-1
CASSGEGGLAGLGKYEQYF
>few|15|TRBV14
CASSQATWGGHEQYF
>-|14|TRBV5-1
CASSRAGLAYEQYF
>-|17|TRBV6-2/TRBV6-3
CASSYGSSGRPTGELFF
>-|15|TRBV6-2/TRBV6-3
CASSFPGYSNQPQHF
>-|13|TRBV10-3
CAINGQGAYEQYF
>-|11|TRBV28
CASSLEETQYF
>-|14|TRBV4-1
CASAHRATLYEQYF
>-|10|TRBV30
CAATWGGYTF
>-|15|TRBV28
CASSPEAGARETQYF
>-|15|TRBV4-2
CASSQEQGPFYEQYF
>-|17|TRBV5-1
CASSARLGGMNTGELFF